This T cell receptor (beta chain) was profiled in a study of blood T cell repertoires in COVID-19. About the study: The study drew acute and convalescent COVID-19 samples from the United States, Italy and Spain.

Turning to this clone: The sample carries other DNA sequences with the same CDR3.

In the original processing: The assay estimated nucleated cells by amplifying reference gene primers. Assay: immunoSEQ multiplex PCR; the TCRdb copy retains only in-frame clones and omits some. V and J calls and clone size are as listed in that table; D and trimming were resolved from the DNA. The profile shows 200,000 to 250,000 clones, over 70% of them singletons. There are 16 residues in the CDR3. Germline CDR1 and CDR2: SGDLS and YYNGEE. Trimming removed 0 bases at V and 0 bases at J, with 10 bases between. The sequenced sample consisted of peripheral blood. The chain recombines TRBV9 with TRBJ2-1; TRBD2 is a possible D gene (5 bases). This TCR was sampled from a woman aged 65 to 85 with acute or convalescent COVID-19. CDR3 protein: CASSVATGSSYNEQFF. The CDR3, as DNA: TGTGCCAGCAGCGTAGCGACGGGGAGCTCCTACAATGAGCAGTTCTTC.